This TCR beta chain came from a study of memory CD4+ T cells and cytomegalovirus serostatus. Study-wide context: Healthy Belgian adult donors included roughly nine CMV-positive and some 25 CMV-negative people. Study-wide points: CMV serostatus prediction reached median AUC around 0.94, or 0.89 with US-trained model.

Single viable CD3+CD4+CD8-CD45RO+ cells were sorted as the memory CD4+ T cells. CMV serostatus came from serum IgG against pp150, pp28, p38, p52. After thawing, CD4+ T cells were positively selected. Clones were sequenced by immunoSEQ multiplex PCR, and TCRdb holds only the in-frame ones, with some missing. The profile shows over 65,000 clones, 75% to 85% of them singletons. Turning to this clone: The antigen is undetermined.

This receptor was taken from an adult in good health and CMV-seropositive. Source material: memory CD4+ T cells from blood.

The CDR3: CASTEGSYEQYV. CDR3 DNA: TGTGCCAGCACCGAGGGGTCCTACGAGCAGTACGTC. The rearrangement joins TRBV21-1 to TRBJ2-7. TRBV21-1 is classified as a pseudogene. This CDR3 is built from 12 residues.